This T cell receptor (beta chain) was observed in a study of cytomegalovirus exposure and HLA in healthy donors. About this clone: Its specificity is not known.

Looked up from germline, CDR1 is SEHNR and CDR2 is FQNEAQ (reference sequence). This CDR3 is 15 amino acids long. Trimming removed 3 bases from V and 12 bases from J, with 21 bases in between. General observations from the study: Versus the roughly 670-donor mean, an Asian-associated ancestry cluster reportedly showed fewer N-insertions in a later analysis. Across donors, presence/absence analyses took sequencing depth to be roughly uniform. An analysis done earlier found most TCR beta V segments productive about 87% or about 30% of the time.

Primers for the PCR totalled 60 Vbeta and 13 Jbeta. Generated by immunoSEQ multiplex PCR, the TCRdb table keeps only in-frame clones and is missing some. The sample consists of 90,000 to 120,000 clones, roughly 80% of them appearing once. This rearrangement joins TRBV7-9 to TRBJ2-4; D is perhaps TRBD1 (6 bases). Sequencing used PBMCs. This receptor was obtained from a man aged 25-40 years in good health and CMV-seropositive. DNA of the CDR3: TGTGCCAGCAGCTTTACAGGGCCCGGGATGGACAGTCAGTACTTC. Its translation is CASSFTGPGMDSQYF.